These T cell receptor beta chains were read from a single sample in a study of T cells after yellow fever vaccination. One entry per CDR3 protein results from TCRdb running MiXCR on the 5' RACE reads. This sample yields approximately 74,000 distinct CDR3 sequences, of which more than 5.5% are seen a single time; roughly 35% belongs to the top ten. Here the sequenced sample was CD8+ T cells sorted from PBMCs, taken about 5 days after the first yellow fever vaccination. These receptors were taken from a young man who received the YFV17D yellow fever vaccine. Both conserved end residues are part of each CDR3. The order of the fields is CDR3 length, V gene, CDR3 protein.

15 TRBV7-2 CASSLGSTSTDTQYF
13 TRBV29-1 CSVAPANTGELFF
15 TRBV4-1 CASSQDRVRGTEAFF
12 TRBV6-2/TRBV6-3 CASSRSNTEAFF
17 TRBV4-1 CASSQDLGQGVFNEQFF
17 TRBV19 CASSIPTADPNTGELFF
15 TRBV6-5 CASSYPRQGAYEQYF
15 TRBV6-1 CASIPLGGGRDTQYF
16 TRBV4-1 CASSQDGPSSYNEQFF
14 TRBV4-2 CASSHTGASYEQYF
14 TRBV11-2 CASSDWTDTDTQYF
16 TRBV7-7 CASSPLGGKTNEKLFF
15 TRBV27 CASSLDSLSYNEQFF
14 TRBV12-3/TRBV12-4 CASRSAGASYEQYF
16 TRBV19 CASSGPAGSSTDTQYF
15 TRBV4-1 CASSQALRGDNEQFF
16 TRBV4-1 CASSQEAGGRDYGYTF
15 TRBV19 CASSISGQGFTEAFF
12 TRBV5-6 CASSLGITEAFF
15 TRBV27 CASSLSGGIGEKLFF
13 TRBV15 CATSRSTGGTQYF
16 TRBV7-2 CASSRWTSGLQETQYF
14 TRBV12-3/TRBV12-4 CASSIGTSFYEQYF
16 TRBV12-3/TRBV12-4 CASRSHREGRNQPQHF
13 TRBV5-6 CASSLAIQETQYF
12 TRBV27 CASSSTGDTQYF
12 TRBV18 CASSLLTDTQYF
16 TRBV20-1 CSARDRVRVRLETQYF
15 TRBV12-5 CAALAGGQPQETQYF
17 TRBV3-1 CASSQLPQGQGGEKLFF
14 TRBV5-1 CASRPGQSNTEAFF
13 TRBV27 CASSRYGAGELFF
12 TRBV7-9 CASALPGNEQFF
14 TRBV27 CASSLGGFDQPQHF
17 TRBV4-2 CASSQEQKKMGNTEAFF
16 TRBV7-9 CASSYRLAGAVNEQFF
14 TRBV4-1 CASSQVEGSYEQYF
15 TRBV20-1 CSARGGGAQYQPQHF
14 TRBV7-2 CAMGPGLPSGELFF
10 TRBV2 CASIYTEAFF
17 TRBV5-1 CASSLGRFTGGQETQYF
13 TRBV11-2 CASSTRTGNEQFF
17 TRBV9 CASSVANRLFPGDGYTF
15 TRBV9 CASSDGGGRQETQYF
17 TRBV12-3/TRBV12-4 CASSILGAGAPLDTQYF
16 TRBV27 CASSLSYPVNTGELFF
16 TRBV7-2 CASREGGQGLTDTQYF
20 TRBV12-3/TRBV12-4 CASTISPGQGDGYAYNEQFF
11 TRBV20-1 CSARHTDTQYF
14 TRBV5-1 CASSSITLNTEAFF